These 5 T cell receptor beta chains originate from one sample sequenced in a study of blood T cell repertoires in COVID-19. Produced via immunoSEQ multiplex PCR; TCRdb's table is partial and in-frame only. The repertoire consists of some 250,000 clones, with around 83% occurring once and the leading ten covering 3.4%. What was sequenced was peripheral blood. The receptors were gathered from a woman younger than 30 with acute or convalescent COVID-19.

The chain has TRBV4-3 and TRBJ1-4; TRBD1 might be the D (6 bases). Germline CDR1 is LGHNA and CDR2 is YSLEER. V shed 4 bases and J shed 8 bases, with 11 bases lying between them. The CDR3 has 13 residues. The chain's CDR3 is CASSRGGSEKLFF. The CDR3 DNA is TGCGCCAGCAGCCGAGGGGGATCCGAAAAACTGTTTTTT.

This clone was counted once. This chain joins TRBV13 and TRBJ1-1; TRBD1 might be the D (5 bases). V lost 6 bases and J lost 3, with 11 bases in between. From germline, CDR1 is PRHDT and CDR2 FYEKMQ (reference sequence). The CDR3 runs to 13 residues. CDR3 sequence (DNA): TGTGCCAGCAGGCCAGGGTATTACACTGAAGCTTTCTTT. It codes for CASRPGYYTEAFF.

The CDR3 reads CASSLAGGYEQYF. CDR3 nucleotides: TGTGCCAGCAGCTTAGCGGGGGGGTACGAGCAGTACTTC. The chain combines TRBV7-8 with TRBJ2-7; 7 bases match TRBD2. The germline CDR1 and CDR2 sequences are SGHVS and FQNEAQ. The CDR3 consists of 13 residues. The J segment lost 4 bases and the V segment lost 0 bases, leaving 0 bases of the junction unmatched.

This sequence joins TRBV7-3 and TRBJ1-2; D perhaps matches TRBD1 (6 bases). Germline loops: CDR1 SGHTA, CDR2 FQGTGA. The CDR3 runs 13 residues. Between the trimmed V and J ends, which lost 0 bases and 6 bases, there was a span of 8 bases. In DNA form, the CDR3 reads TGTGCCAGCAGCTTAACCCGGACAGATGGCTACACCTTC. Its translation: CASSLTRTDGYTF.

This chain connects TRBV27 to TRBJ2-1; TRBD2 matches 12 bases. The CDR3 consists of 18 residues. V dropped 2 bases and J dropped 4; count of bases not matched to a gene: 9. Germline loops: CDR1 MNHEY, CDR2 SMNVEV (reference sequence). The chain's CDR3 is CASSLRGLAGLSYNEQFF. DNA for the CDR3: TGTGCCAGCAGTTTACGTGGACTAGCGGGGCTTTCATACAATGAGCAGTTCTTC.